What follows are 26 T cell receptor beta chains derived from one specimen sequenced in a study of blood T cells in healthy people across ages. Next came a second PCR, run for about 6 to 12 cycles, which used a sample-barcoded 5' primer along with a J-beta primer mix. A single record per CDR3 protein comes from TCRdb applying MiXCR to the 5' RACE reads. The profile shows some 1.5 million distinct CDR3 sequences, 25% to 30% of them singletons. The specimen was blood. The receptors come from a woman aged 25 to 39 in good health.

This CDR3 is CASSHPGYGYTF. The CDR3 bases are TGTGCCAGCAGCCACCCAGGCTATGGCTACACCTTC. The chain uses TRBV3-1 and TRBJ1-2; D is uncertain. This CDR3 spans 12 amino acids. The V gene lost 3 bases and the J gene lost 4 bases, with 6 bases spanning the gap. Germline V CDR1 and CDR2: LGHDT, YNNKEL (reference sequence).

About this clonotype itself: A much more abundant neighbour one base away suggests this may be a read error. The V and J genes are TRBV12-3 or TRBV12-4 and TRBJ2-7; 10 bases agree with TRBD2. The ends lost 5 bases at V and 5 bases at J; junction bases unmatched: 6. The length of the CDR3 is 14 residues. The CDR3 region is CASSKTSGPNEQYF. The CDR3 DNA reads as TGTGCCAGCAGTAAGACTAGCGGGCCCAACGAGCAGTACTTC.

This clonotype has at least ten counts. The chain joins TRBV7-9 to TRBJ2-1; D unclear. This CDR3 contains 13 residues. Between the trimmed V and J ends, which lost 1 base and 8 bases, there was a span of 9 bases. Germline CDR1 is SEHNR and CDR2 is FQNEAQ (reference sequence). In DNA, the CDR3 is TGTGCCAGCAGCTTAGGGTCGGTCGATGAGCAGTTCTTC. It specifies CASSLGSVDEQFF.

This clonotype was recorded at least ten times. In DNA form, the CDR3 reads TGCGCCAGCAGCCAAGGACTGGGGGCCAACGTCCTGACTTTC. This encodes CASSQGLGANVLTF. The gene calls are TRBV4-3 and TRBJ2-6; D is undetermined. V was pared by 1 base and J by 4 bases, with 5 bases between. This CDR3 has 14 amino acids. CDR1 LGHNA and CDR2 YSLEER come from the germline V gene.

This clonotype was observed a single time. The chain has TRBV12-3 or TRBV12-4 and TRBJ2-3; 7 nucleotides match TRBD2. This CDR3 has 14 residues. The V segment lost 5 bases and the J segment 4 bases; nucleotides outside the gene matches: 6. The CDR3 here is CASSRTSLPDTQYF. CDR3 bases: TGTGCCAGCAGTAGGACTAGTTTGCCAGATACGCAGTATTTT.

The V gene is TRBV15, the J gene TRBJ1-5; possibly TRBD1 for D (5 bases). Germline CDR1 LNHNV, CDR2 YYDKDF (reference sequence). The CDR3 runs 17 residues. The germline V and J ends were trimmed by 0 bases and 4 bases, with 16 bases remaining between them. CDR3 in amino acids: CATSRDGAPGRNQPQHF. The CDR3 DNA is TGTGCCACCAGCAGAGATGGGGCCCCGGGTCGGAATCAGCCCCAGCATTTT.

In DNA form, the CDR3 reads TGTGCCAGCAGCCATACGGCCACCGGGGAGCTGTTTTTT. Protein sequence: CASSHTATGELFF. The V gene is TRBV3-1, the J gene TRBJ2-2; D is uncertain. The CDR3 spans 13 residues. CDR1 and CDR2 from the germline V gene are LGHDT and YNNKEL (reference sequence). The germline V and J ends were trimmed by 3 bases and 4 bases, with 6 bases remaining between them. Full variable domain (remainder filled in from reference TRBV3-1 and TRBJ2-2): DTAVSQTPKYLVTQMGNDKSIKCEQNLGHDTMYWYKQDSKKFLKIMFSYNNKELIINETVPNRFSPKSPDKAHLNLHINSLELGDSAVYFCASSHTATGELFFGEGSRLTVL.

About this clonotype: This may be a read error: a much more frequent sequence differs by one nucleotide. The J gene is TRBJ2-1, the V gene TRBV7-2; D unresolved. V lost 1 base to trimming and J lost 4 bases, with 11 bases between them. The CDR3 consists of 15 residues. Germline values: CDR1 SGHTA, CDR2 FQGNSA. DNA for the CDR3: TGTGCCAGCAGCTTAGATCTCAACAATTACAATGAGCAGTTCTTC. It translates to CASSLDLNNYNEQFF.

The V call is TRBV7-9, the J call TRBJ2-5; TRBD2 is a possible D gene (5 bases). This CDR3 has 14 residues. Germline V gene sequence: CDR1 SEHNR, CDR2 FQNEAQ (reference sequence). Trimming left V 6 bases short and J 3 bases short, with 14 bases between. The CDR3 region is CASRASAVKETQYF. CDR3 in DNA: TGTGCCAGCAGGGCGTCAGCGGTAAAAGAGACCCAGTACTTC.

At least ten counts were recorded for this clonotype. The gene calls are TRBV7-9 and TRBJ1-2; possible D gene TRBD1, 5 bases. Per germline, CDR1 SEHNR and CDR2 FQNEAQ (reference sequence). The CDR3 consists of 16 residues. V lost 2 bases and J lost 4, with 17 bases in between. This chain's CDR3 is CASSLPPGSPSYGYTF. The CDR3 nucleotides are TGTGCCAGCAGCTTACCCCCAGGGAGTCCTAGCTATGGCTACACCTTC.

There are a few counts of this clonotype. For the CDR3, the DNA is TGCAGCGGGCAGGGAAGCTCCTACAATGAGCAGTTCTTC. It encodes CSGQGSSYNEQFF. This chain uses TRBV29-1 with TRBJ2-1; a possible D gene is TRBD1 (5 bases). The CDR3 totals 13 residues. V was shortened by 7 bases and J by 0 bases, with 10 bases between the two germline ends. Germline-derived CDR1 and CDR2 are SQVTM and ANQGSEA.

This clonotype showed up just a few times. This chain joins TRBV30 and TRBJ2-7; perhaps TRBD1 as D (5 bases). Deletions cut 1 base from V and 6 bases from J, with 10 bases between. CDR1 GTSNPN and CDR2 SVGIG come from the germline V gene (reference sequence). This CDR3 is 12 amino acids long. CDR3 sequence reads: CAWSEQGGEQYF. In nucleotides, the CDR3 is TGTGCCTGGAGTGAGCAGGGTGGCGAGCAGTACTTC.

The CDR3 spells CSATPNDRGNLYEQFF. The CDR3 nucleotides read TGCAGTGCTACTCCCAATGACAGGGGGAACCTCTACGAGCAGTTCTTC. This sequence joins TRBV20-1 and TRBJ2-1; 9 bases agree with TRBD1. With 4 bases clipped from V and 10 bases from J, the junction kept 17 bases outside the gene matches. CDR1 is DFQATT and CDR2 is SNEGSKA in the germline V gene (reference sequence). This CDR3 is 16 amino acids long.

The chain links TRBV6-5 to TRBJ2-7; tentatively, D is TRBD2 (5 bases). Judging by the DNA end, TRBJ2-5 fits better; the J call may be wrong. The V gene's germline CDR1 is MNHEY and CDR2 SVGAGI. CDR3 length equals 12 residues. CDR3 nucleotide sequence: TGTGCCAGCAGCGCTAGCACGGAGACCCAGTACTTC. The encoded protein is CASSASTETQYF.

This clonotype was observed once. This sequence may be a read error, since a much larger clone differs from it by one base. The chain recombines TRBV7-7 with TRBJ2-5, with 8 bases identical to TRBD2. Germline V lookup: CDR1 SSHAT, CDR2 FNYEAQ (reference sequence). The CDR3 has 15 amino acids. The CDR3 DNA follows: TGTGTCAGCAGCCGAACATTAGCGGGAAGGGAGACCCAGTACTTC. This translates into CVSSRTLAGRETQYF.

The table lists this clonotype with a few counts. Germline and junction disagree at one end, which may indicate a read error. The CDR3 protein is CASSAGTDPSSEQYF. DNA for the CDR3: TGCGCCAGCAGCGCCGGGACGGACCCCTCCTCCGAGCAGTACTTC. The rearrangement joins TRBV5-1 to TRBJ2-7, with D perhaps being TRBD1 or TRBD2 (5 bases each). This CDR3 spans 15 amino acids. CDR1 SGHRS and CDR2 YFSETQ come from the germline V gene.

This clonotype occurred a few times. The chain carries TRBV5-1 and TRBJ2-7, with D hard to call. This CDR3 is 14 amino acids long. V gave up 1 base and J gave up 5 bases, with 13 bases separating them. Germline CDR1 is SGHRS and CDR2 is YFSETQ. The DNA for the CDR3 is TGCGCCAGCAGCTTGCGAGGTCCCCCGGACGAGCAGTACTTC. Its translation is CASSLRGPPDEQYF. Supplemented by reference TRBV5-1 and TRBJ2-7, the full variable domain reads KAGVTQTPRYLIKTRGQQVTLSCSPISGHRSVSWYQQTPGQGLQFLFEYFSETQRNKGNFPGRFSGRQFSNSRSEMNVSTLELGDSALYLCASSLRGPPDEQYFGPGTRLTVT.

The chain combines TRBV19 with TRBJ2-7; D is perhaps TRBD1 (6 bases). Trimming took off 3 bases at V and 4 bases at J, with 10 bases between the two ends. The germline V gene has CDR1 LNHDA and CDR2 SQIVND (reference sequence). The CDR3 extends over 13 amino acids. CDR3 loop: CASSIKQGYEQYF. The DNA of the CDR3 is TGTGCCAGTAGTATCAAACAGGGATACGAGCAGTACTTC.

The CDR3 coding sequence is TGTGCCAGCAGCTTTCCAGGCATAAGCTCCTACAATGAGCAGTTCTTC. Translated: CASSFPGISSYNEQFF. The chain is built from TRBV5-4 and TRBJ2-1, with unresolved D. The CDR3 extends over 16 amino acids. CDR1 and CDR2 (germline): SGHNT, YYREEE (reference sequence). The ends were cut back, 2 bases at V and 0 bases at J, with 12 bases in the middle.

There are many counts of this clonotype. The chain recombines TRBV5-1 with TRBJ2-6; D is undetermined. This CDR3 contains 17 residues. Germline V gene data show CDR1 as SGHRS and CDR2 as YFSETQ. V lost 4 bases, J lost 0 bases, and 14 bases lay in between. For the CDR3, the DNA is TGCGCCAGCAGCAGGACGGGCCTTAGCTCTGGGGCCAACGTCCTGACTTTC. It translates to CASSRTGLSSGANVLTF.

As to this clonotype: In this CDR3 the conserved last residue, phenylalanine or tryptophan, is missing, so a read error is likely. The chain employs TRBV12-3 or TRBV12-4 and TRBJ2-3, with D perhaps TRBD1 (5 bases). The CDR3 covers 15 residues. Trimming shortened V by 6 bases and J by 2 bases, and 15 bases separated the two germline ends. The CDR3 DNA reads as TGTGCCAGCAGAGCCCTGAAGGGGTTCACAGATACGCAGTATTCC. It codes for CASRALKGFTDTQYS.

As regards this clonotype: This clone may be a read error of a much larger clone one base away. The chain uses TRBV9 and TRBJ2-7; 7 nucleotides line up with TRBD1. Germline loops: CDR1 SGDLS, CDR2 YYNGEE. This CDR3 is built from 15 residues. The V gene end was trimmed by 2 bases and the J gene end by 1 base; junction bases not matched to a gene: 6. The CDR3 DNA reads TGTGCCAGCAGCGTGGAAGGGGGCCAGTCCTACGAGCAGTACTTC. This sequence encodes CASSVEGGQSYEQYF.

The rearrangement links TRBV27 to TRBJ1-6; weak D call: TRBD1 (6 bases). The CDR3 contains 19 residues. The V end was cut by 5 bases, the J end by 2 bases, with 22 bases between. Germline CDR1 reads MNHEY; CDR2 reads SMNVEV (reference sequence). The CDR3 DNA reads TGTGCCAGCAGTCCGGGGACAACGGCAGGGTTGCCCTATAATTCACCCCTCCACTTT. It yields the protein CASSPGTTAGLPYNSPLHF.

The gene calls are TRBV12-3 or TRBV12-4 and TRBJ2-1; TRBD2 matches at 11 bases. CDR3 length equals 15 residues. The V gene end was trimmed by 3 bases and the J gene end by 8 bases; junction bases not matched to a gene: 6. The CDR3 bases are TGTGCCAGCAGTTTTCGACTAGCGGGAAACGATGAGCAGTTCTTC. This translates into CASSFRLAGNDEQFF.

The sample holds many counts of this clonotype. J is TRBJ1-2 and V is TRBV7-6; TRBD1 matches 9 bases. CDR1 and CDR2 from the germline V gene are SGHVS and FNYEAQ. V lost 5 bases, J lost 4 bases, and 8 bases stayed unmatched. CDR3 length equals 15 residues. The CDR3 nucleotides read TGTGCCAGCAGCCCCTCCGGGACAGGGAGCTATGGCTACACCTTC. This translates into CASSPSGTGSYGYTF.

The sample holds many counts of this clonotype. The V and J genes are TRBV29-1 and TRBJ2-1; TRBD2 is a possible D gene (5 bases). Germline CDR1 and CDR2: SQVTM and ANQGSEA. Trimming left V 0 bases short and J 3 bases short, with 15 bases between. The CDR3 has 16 residues. In DNA, the CDR3 is TGCAGCGTTGAAGATGGAGGACTGCGAAGCTACAATGAGCAGTTCTTC. Encoded protein: CSVEDGGLRSYNEQFF.